This TCR beta chain was observed in a study of cytomegalovirus exposure and HLA in healthy donors. Data came from immunoSEQ multiplex PCR; TCRdb stores just in-frame clones and leaves some out. The sample has 95,000 to 120,000 clones; around 85% are singletons. Regarding this clone: The target antigen is unknown.

J was trimmed by 6 bases and V by 6 bases; bases with no gene match: 3. The CDR3 is 14 residues long. The germline V gene has CDR1 MNHNS and CDR2 SASEGT. The study, taken as a whole, reports: A few of the chains that were CMV-associated were confirmed in vitro to be specific for CMV antigens. Within the approximately 130 validation repertoires, first-cohort TCR clusters tended to co-occur, according to a later analysis. According to the study, 160 or so TCR beta chains were cytomegalovirus-associated.

Separation from the 666-subject first cohort characterized the roughly 130-subject validation cohort, to which the donors belonged. Sequencing was performed on PBMCs. The receptor was isolated from a woman younger than 35 in good health and CMV-seronegative. The chain carries TRBV6-1 and TRBJ2-1; TRBD2 matches 12 bases. CDR3 amino acids: CASRTSGGSNEQFF. The CDR3 DNA is TGTGCCAGCAGAACTAGCGGGGGGTCCAATGAGCAGTTCTTC.